One sample yielded the 12 T cell receptor beta chains listed below, sequenced in a study of blood T cell repertoires in COVID-19. Some clones are missing from TCRdb's copy, which holds only in-frame ones; the method was immunoSEQ multiplex PCR. Here the sample spans hundreds of thousands of clones, about 88% being singletons. The material sequenced was PBMCs or T cells enriched from blood (not recorded which). The receptors derive from a woman aged 45-60 years who had recovered from COVID-19.

The chain carries TRBV18 and TRBJ1-2; TRBD1 matches 9 bases. The CDR3 is 16 amino acids. V lost 4 bases, J lost 2 bases, and 8 bases stayed unmatched. The germline V gene has CDR1 KGHSH and CDR2 LQKENI. CDR3 in DNA: TGTGCCAGCTCACTACGATCCGGGACAGGGAACTATGGCTACACCTTC. It codes for CASSLRSGTGNYGYTF.

This rearrangement joins TRBV11-2 to TRBJ1-2; unclear D gene. This CDR3 has 17 amino acids. V was clipped by 5 bases and J by 1 base, with 20 bases between them. CDR1 is SGHAT, CDR2 FQNNGV, per germline. CDR3 loop: CASSPRGGNGFNYGYTF. CDR3 DNA sequence: TGTGCCAGCAGCCCAAGAGGAGGGAACGGGTTTAACTATGGCTACACCTTC. Complete variable domain (other parts from reference TRBV11-2 and TRBJ1-2): EAGVAQSPRYKIIEKRQSVAFWCNPISGHATLYWYQQILGQGPKLLIQFQNNGVVDDSQLPKDRFSAERLKGVDSTLKIQPAKLEDSAVYLCASSPRGGNGFNYGYTFGSGTRLTVV.

This chain links TRBV29-1 with TRBJ2-7; 8 nucleotides agree with TRBD2. From germline, CDR1 is SQVTM and CDR2 ANQGSEA. V shed 7 bases and J 0 bases; nucleotides not matched to a gene: 8. The CDR3 has 14 amino acids. The CDR3 bases are TGCAGCGGTAAGACTAGCGTTAGCTCCTACGAGCAGTACTTC. This encodes CSGKTSVSSYEQYF.

This clone occurred a few times. The chain employs TRBV5-1 and TRBJ2-7; TRBD2 agrees at 11 bases. The V segment lost 0 bases and the J segment 2 bases; nucleotides outside the gene matches: 13. The length of the CDR3 is 19 residues. The germline CDR1 and CDR2 sequences are SGHRS and YFSETQ. The CDR3 DNA follows: TGCGCCAGCAGCTTGGGTTATAGCGGGAGGGCCCCTGTCACCTACGAGCAGTACTTC. Translation: CASSLGYSGRAPVTYEQYF.

The chain combines TRBV27 with TRBJ1-5; 7 bases are shared with TRBD1. The CDR3 sequence is 16 residues long. Germline trimming cut 5 bases from V and 6 bases from J; bases unmatched to any gene: 13. CDR1 is MNHEY, CDR2 SMNVEV, per germline (reference sequence). CDR3 region: CASSRSTGKWSQPQHF. The CDR3 DNA is TGTGCCAGCAGTCGATCGACAGGGAAGTGGAGTCAGCCCCAGCATTTT.

This chain uses TRBV2 with TRBJ2-7; D perhaps matches TRBD2 (6 bases). V shed 4 bases and J shed 2 bases, with 9 bases lying between them. The CDR3 totals 13 residues. The germline V gene encodes CDR1 SNHLY and CDR2 FYNNEI. CDR3 sequence reads: CASSARDPYEQYF. DNA of the CDR3: TGTGCCAGCAGTGCGCGGGACCCCTACGAGCAGTACTTC.

This clone was seen only a few times. The chain has TRBV27 and TRBJ1-6; D gene unclear. V gave up 3 bases and J gave up 0 bases, with 12 bases separating them. Per germline, CDR1 MNHEY and CDR2 SMNVEV (reference sequence). The CDR3 is 17 residues long. The DNA for the CDR3 is TGTGCCAGCAGTTTTCGACCGGGGAGCTCCTATAATTCACCCCTCCACTTT. It is translated as CASSFRPGSSYNSPLHF.

The chain has TRBV20-1 and TRBJ2-7; 9 nucleotides align to TRBD2. Trimming cost V 3 bases and J 4 bases; bases outside gene matches: 7. The CDR3 runs to 14 residues. Germline values: CDR1 DFQATT, CDR2 SNEGSKA (reference sequence). The CDR3 reads CSASSGSLVYEQYF. The CDR3 coding sequence is TGCAGTGCTAGTAGCGGGAGTCTTGTGTACGAGCAGTACTTC.

There are a few counts of this clone. The chain uses TRBV28 and TRBJ2-6; 7 nucleotides match TRBD1. V gave up 6 bases and J gave up 1 base; unmatched junction bases: 9. The CDR3 is 17 amino acids. Per the germline V gene, CDR1 is MDHEN and CDR2 is SYDVKM. The CDR3 sequence: CASSRDRVSSGANVLTF. CDR3 coding DNA: TGTGCCAGCAGCAGGGACAGAGTTTCTTCTGGGGCCAACGTCCTGACTTTC.

The V gene is TRBV10-3, the J gene TRBJ2-1, with TRBD2 identical over 8 bases. Unmatched junction bases numbered 5, after V lost 4 bases and J lost 0 bases. The CDR3 loop spans 16 amino acids. Germline lookup yields CDR1 ENHRY and CDR2 SYGVKD. The CDR3 is CAISGNSGTSYNEQFF. CDR3 nucleotides: TGTGCCATCAGTGGGAATAGCGGGACCTCCTACAATGAGCAGTTCTTC.

The V and J genes are TRBV27 and TRBJ2-3, with 7 bases lining up with TRBD2. Germline CDR1 reads MNHEY; CDR2 reads SMNVEV (reference sequence). The CDR3 totals 18 residues. V shed 6 bases and J 0 bases; nucleotides not matched to a gene: 15. The CDR3, as DNA: TGTGCCAGCAGACCCTTTTGGGGGAGGGCAAACAGCACAGATACGCAGTATTTT. Translation: CASRPFWGRANSTDTQYF.

V gene TRBV28 combines with J gene TRBJ1-1, with D tentatively TRBD1 (6 bases). Trimming removed 2 bases from V and 3 bases from J, with 7 bases in between. CDR1 and CDR2 (germline): MDHEN, SYDVKM. The CDR3 covers 13 residues. CDR3 nucleotides: TGTGCCAGCAGTTTAGCAGGGGACACTGAAGCTTTCTTT. Translating gives CASSLAGDTEAFF.